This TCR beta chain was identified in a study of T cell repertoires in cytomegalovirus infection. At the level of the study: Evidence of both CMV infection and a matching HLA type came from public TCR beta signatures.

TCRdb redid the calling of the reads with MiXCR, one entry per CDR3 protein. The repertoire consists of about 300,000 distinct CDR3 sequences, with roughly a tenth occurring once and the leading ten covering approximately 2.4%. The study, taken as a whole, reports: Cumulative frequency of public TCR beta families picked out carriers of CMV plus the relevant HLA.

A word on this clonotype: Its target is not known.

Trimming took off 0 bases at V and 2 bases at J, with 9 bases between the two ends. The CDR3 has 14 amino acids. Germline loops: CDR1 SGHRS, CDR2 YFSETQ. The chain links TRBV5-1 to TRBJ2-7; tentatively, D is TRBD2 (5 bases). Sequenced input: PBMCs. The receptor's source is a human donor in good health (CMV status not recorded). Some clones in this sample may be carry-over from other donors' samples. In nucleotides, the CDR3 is TGCGCCAGCAGCTTGGAATCCGGGACCTACGAGCAGTACTTC. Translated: CASSLESGTYEQYF. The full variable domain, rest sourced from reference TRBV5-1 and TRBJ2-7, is KAGVTQTPRYLIKTRGQQVTLSCSPISGHRSVSWYQQTPGQGLQFLFEYFSETQRNKGNFPGRFSGRQFSNSRSEMNVSTLELGDSALYLCASSLESGTYEQYFGPGTRLTVT.